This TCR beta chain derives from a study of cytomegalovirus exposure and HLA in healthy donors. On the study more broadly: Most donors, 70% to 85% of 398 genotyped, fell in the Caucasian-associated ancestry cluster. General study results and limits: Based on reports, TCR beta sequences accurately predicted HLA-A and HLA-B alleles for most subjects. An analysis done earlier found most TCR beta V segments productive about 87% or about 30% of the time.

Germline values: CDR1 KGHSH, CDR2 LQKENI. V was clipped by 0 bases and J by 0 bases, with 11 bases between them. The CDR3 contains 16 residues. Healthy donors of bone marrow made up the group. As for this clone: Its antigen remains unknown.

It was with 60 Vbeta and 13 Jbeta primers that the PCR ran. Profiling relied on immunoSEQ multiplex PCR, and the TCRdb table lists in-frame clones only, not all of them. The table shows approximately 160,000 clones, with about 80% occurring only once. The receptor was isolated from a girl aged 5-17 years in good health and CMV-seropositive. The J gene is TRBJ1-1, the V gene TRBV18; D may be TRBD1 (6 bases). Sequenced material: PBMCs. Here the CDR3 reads CASSPPGAVMNTEAFF. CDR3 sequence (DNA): TGTGCCAGCTCACCACCGGGGGCCGTTATGAACACTGAAGCTTTCTTT.